The rows below give T cell receptor beta chains drawn from one sample of a study of blood T cells in healthy people across ages. TCRdb processed the 5' RACE reads anew with MiXCR; each CDR3 protein has one entry. Here the sample spans hundreds of thousands of distinct CDR3 sequences, 55% to 75% being singletons. The sequenced material came from blood. Source of these receptors: a young man in good health. Both conserved end residues are part of each CDR3. D genes are given only for firm matches. The size of a clone is reported for some rows only, either as once, few or many, or as a class for expanded clones.

CDR3 protein	CDR3 DNA	D gene	CDR3 length	J gene	V gene	clone size
CSARFDMDGYTF	TGCAGTGCTAGATTCGATATGGATGGCTACACCTTC	-	12	TRBJ1-2	TRBV20-1	-
CVSSSSWTSGPTTDTQYF	TGTGTCAGCAGCTCGAGTTGGACTAGCGGGCCAACCACAGATACGCAGTATTTT	TRBD2	18	TRBJ2-3	TRBV27	-
CSVEVGSEGKQNSSLHF	TGCAGCGTTGAGGTCGGGTCTGAGGGGAAACAAAATTCATCCCTCCACTTT	-	17	TRBJ1-6	TRBV29-1	-
CSVERRQGSSGELFF	TGCAGCGTTGAGAGGAGACAGGGGTCTTCCGGGGAGCTGTTTTTT	TRBD1	15	TRBJ2-2	TRBV29-1	-
CASSLNTGGYGYTF	TGCGCCAGCAGCTTGAATACGGGTGGCTATGGCTACACCTTC	-	14	TRBJ1-2	TRBV5-1	-
CASRVDDNYGYTF	TGTGCCAGCAGGGTGGACGATAACTATGGCTACACCTTC	-	13	TRBJ1-2	TRBV12-3/TRBV12-4	-
CSVEGTSGSIRNEQYF	TGCAGCGTTGAAGGTACTAGCGGGAGTATCCGCAATGAGCAGTACTTC	TRBD2	16	TRBJ2-5	TRBV29-1	once
CSVEADGNTEAFF	TGCAGCGTTGAGGCAGACGGGAACACTGAAGCTTTCTTT	-	13	TRBJ1-1	TRBV29-1	-
CASSAERGDRPKETQYF	TGCGCCAGCAGCGCTGAACGGGGGGATCGCCCTAAAGAGACCCAGTACTTC	TRBD2	17	TRBJ2-5	TRBV5-1	few
CASSGLDRTGSSSPLHF	TGTGCCAGCAGTGGGCTGGACAGGACGGGGTCTTCCTCACCCCTCCACTTT	TRBD1	17	TRBJ1-6	TRBV2	-
CSARPRDRGHEQYF	TGCAGTGCTCGACCCCGGGACAGGGGCCACGAGCAGTACTTC	TRBD1	14	TRBJ2-7	TRBV20-1	-
CASSWLGDEQYF	TGTGCCAGCAGCTGGTTAGGGGACGAGCAGTACTTC	-	12	TRBJ2-7	TRBV7-6	once
CSAPGLAGPIEDEQFF	TGCAGTGCGCCCGGGCTAGCGGGGCCCATCGAGGATGAGCAGTTCTTC	TRBD2	16	TRBJ2-1	TRBV20-1	-
CSGGTLNYGYTF	TGCAGCGGGGGGACGCTTAACTATGGCTACACCTTC	-	12	TRBJ1-2	TRBV29-1	-
CASSLNPAGTKFF	TGTGCCAGCAGCTTAAACCCTGCCGGGACAAAGTTCTTC	-	13	TRBJ2-1	TRBV7-6	-
CASSPGFENQPQHF	TGTGCCAGCAGCCCAGGGTTCGAAAATCAGCCCCAGCATTTT	-	14	TRBJ1-5	TRBV21-1	-
CASSLDRNNEQFF	TGTGCCAGCAGTTTGGACAGGAACAATGAGCAGTTCTTC	TRBD1	13	TRBJ2-1	TRBV7-8	many
CASSLGGRNSPLHF	TGTGCCAGCAGCTTAGGTGGCAGAAATTCACCCCTCCACTTT	-	14	TRBJ1-6	TRBV11-3	-
CASRTGTTALYEQYF	TGCGCCAGCAGAACCGGGACGACGGCACTCTACGAGCAGTACTTC	-	15	TRBJ2-7	TRBV5-1	few
CAIRIDSRIPYEQYF	TGTGCCATCAGAATCGACAGCCGGATCCCCTACGAGCAGTACTTC	-	15	TRBJ2-7	TRBV10-3	-
CASSQDSLTDTQYF	TGCGCCAGCAGCCAAGATTCCCTCACAGATACGCAGTATTTT	-	14	TRBJ2-3	TRBV4-3	-
CASSLLAQSSYNEQFF	TGTGCCAGCAGTTTGCTAGCACAGAGCTCCTACAATGAGCAGTTCTTC	-	16	TRBJ2-1	TRBV27	-